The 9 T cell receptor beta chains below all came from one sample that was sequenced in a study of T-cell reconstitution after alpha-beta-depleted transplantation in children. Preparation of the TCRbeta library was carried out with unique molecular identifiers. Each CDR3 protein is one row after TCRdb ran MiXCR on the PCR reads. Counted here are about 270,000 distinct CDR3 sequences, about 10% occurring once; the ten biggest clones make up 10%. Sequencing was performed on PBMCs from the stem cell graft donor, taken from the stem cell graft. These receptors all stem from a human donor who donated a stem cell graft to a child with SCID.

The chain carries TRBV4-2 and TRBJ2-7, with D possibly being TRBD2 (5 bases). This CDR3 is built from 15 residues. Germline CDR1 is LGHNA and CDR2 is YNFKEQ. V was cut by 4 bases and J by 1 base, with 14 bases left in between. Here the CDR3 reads CASSPSQTGSYEQYF. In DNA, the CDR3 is TGTGCCAGCAGCCCGAGCCAGACGGGGTCCTACGAGCAGTACTTC.

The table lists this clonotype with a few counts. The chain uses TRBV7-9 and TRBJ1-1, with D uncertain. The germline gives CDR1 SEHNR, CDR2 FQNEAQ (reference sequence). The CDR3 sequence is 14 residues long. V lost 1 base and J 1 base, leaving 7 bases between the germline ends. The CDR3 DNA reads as TGTGCCAGCAGCTTAGACAGTTCGAACACTGAAGCTTTCTTT. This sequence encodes CASSLDSSNTEAFF.

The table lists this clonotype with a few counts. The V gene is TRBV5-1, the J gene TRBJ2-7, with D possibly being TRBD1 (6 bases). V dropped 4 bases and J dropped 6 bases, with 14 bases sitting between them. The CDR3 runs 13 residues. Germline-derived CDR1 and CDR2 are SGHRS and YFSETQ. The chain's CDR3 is CASSVNRDIEQYF. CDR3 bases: TGCGCCAGCAGCGTAAACAGGGACATCGAGCAGTACTTC.

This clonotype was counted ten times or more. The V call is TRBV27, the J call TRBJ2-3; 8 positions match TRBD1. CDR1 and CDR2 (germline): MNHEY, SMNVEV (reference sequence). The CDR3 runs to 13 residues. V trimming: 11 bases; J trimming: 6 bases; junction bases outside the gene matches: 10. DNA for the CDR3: TGTGCCTCCGCCGACAGGGGCCGGGATACGCAGTATTTT. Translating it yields CASADRGRDTQYF.

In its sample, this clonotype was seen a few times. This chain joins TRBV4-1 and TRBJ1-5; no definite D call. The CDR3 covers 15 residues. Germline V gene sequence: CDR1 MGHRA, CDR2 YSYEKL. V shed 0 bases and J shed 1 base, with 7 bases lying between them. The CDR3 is CASSQDRVSNQPQHF. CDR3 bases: TGCGCCAGCAGCCAAGATAGGGTAAGCAATCAGCCCCAGCATTTT.

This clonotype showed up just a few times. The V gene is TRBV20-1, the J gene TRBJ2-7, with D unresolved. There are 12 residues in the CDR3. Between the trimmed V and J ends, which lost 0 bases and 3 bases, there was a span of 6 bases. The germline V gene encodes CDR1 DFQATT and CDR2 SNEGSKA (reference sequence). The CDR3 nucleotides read TGCAGTGCTAGAGAAACCCTCTACGAGCAGTACTTC. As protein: CSARETLYEQYF.

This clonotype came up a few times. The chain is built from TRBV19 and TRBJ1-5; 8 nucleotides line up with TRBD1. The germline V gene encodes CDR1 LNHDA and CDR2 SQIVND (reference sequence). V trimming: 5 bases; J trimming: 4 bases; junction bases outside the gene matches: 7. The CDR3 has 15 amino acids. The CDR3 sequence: CASSQTQGGNQPQHF. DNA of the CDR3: TGTGCCAGTAGTCAAACACAGGGGGGTAATCAGCCCCAGCATTTT.

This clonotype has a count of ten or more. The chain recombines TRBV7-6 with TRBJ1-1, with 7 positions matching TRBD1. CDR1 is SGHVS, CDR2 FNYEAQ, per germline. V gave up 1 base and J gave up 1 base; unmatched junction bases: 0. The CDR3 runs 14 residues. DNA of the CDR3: TGTGCCAGCAGCTTAGGGACAGGGAACACTGAAGCTTTCTTT. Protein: CASSLGTGNTEAFF.

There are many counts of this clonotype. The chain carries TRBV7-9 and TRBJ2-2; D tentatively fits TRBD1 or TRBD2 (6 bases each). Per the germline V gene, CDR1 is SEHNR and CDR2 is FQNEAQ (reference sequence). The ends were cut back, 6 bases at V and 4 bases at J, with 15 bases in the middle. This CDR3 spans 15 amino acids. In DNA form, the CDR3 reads TGTGCCAGCAGAGTATCGGGGGCCTTCACCGGGGAGCTGTTTTTT. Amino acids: CASRVSGAFTGELFF.